One sample yielded the 15 T cell receptor beta chains listed below, sequenced in a study of cytomegalovirus exposure and HLA in healthy donors. Both 60 Vbeta primers and 13 Jbeta primers went into the PCR. The data were produced by immunoSEQ multiplex PCR, yet TCRdb's version contains in-frame clones alone and is incomplete. The sample lists about 140,000 clones; approximately 91% were seen once. What was sequenced was PBMCs. The receptors originated from a woman in her thirties or forties in good health and CMV-seronegative.

This clone has just one count. This sequence joins TRBV7-8 and TRBJ2-1; 7 positions match TRBD2. Germline lookup yields CDR1 SGHVS and CDR2 FQNEAQ. This CDR3 contains 13 residues. V shed 5 bases and J 8 bases; nucleotides not matched to a gene: 6. This CDR3 is CASSRAAGDEQFF. The CDR3 DNA reads TGTGCCAGCAGCCGAGCGGCGGGGGATGAGCAGTTCTTC.

J is TRBJ1-3 and V is TRBV4-2; D remains ambiguous. CDR1 is LGHNA and CDR2 is YNFKEQ in the germline V gene. Trimming removed 0 bases at V and 7 bases at J, with 16 bases between. CDR3 length: 16 residues. CDR3 region: CASSQDGSEPWNTIYF. In nucleotides, the CDR3 is TGTGCCAGCAGCCAAGATGGATCGGAGCCCTGGAACACCATATATTTT.

In its sample, this clone was seen a few times. V gene TRBV9 combines with J gene TRBJ2-3; D gene ambiguous. Germline-derived CDR1 and CDR2 are SGDLS and YYNGEE. This CDR3 is 12 amino acids long. The V end lost 4 bases, the J end lost 2 bases, and 5 bases lay between the germline ends. CDR3 bases: TGTGCCAGCAGCCCCCACACAGATACGCAGTATTTT. It encodes CASSPHTDTQYF.

The V call is TRBV6-1, the J call TRBJ1-6; no reliable D call. The CDR3 consists of 13 residues. V was trimmed by 3 bases and J by 10 bases, leaving 10 bases between them. The germline CDR1 and CDR2 sequences are MNHNS and SASEGT. CDR3 region: CASSDRVGSPLHF. In nucleotides, the CDR3 is TGTGCCAGCAGTGATCGGGTTGGGTCACCCCTCCACTTT.

V usage is TRBV28 and J usage is TRBJ2-1; 10 positions match TRBD2. V shed 9 bases, J shed 0 bases, and the junction held 2 bases outside the gene matches. The V gene's germline CDR1 is MDHEN and CDR2 SYDVKM. The CDR3 is made up of 14 amino acids. CDR3 nucleotides: TGTGCCAGTTCTAGCGGGAGCTCCTACAATGAGCAGTTCTTC. Its protein is CASSSGSSYNEQFF. The whole variable domain, filled in from reference TRBV28 and TRBJ2-1, reads DVKVTQSSRYLVKRTGEKVFLECVQDMDHENMFWYRQDPGLGLRLIYFSYDVKMKEKGDIPEGYSVSREKKERFSLILESASTNQTSMYLCASSSGSSYNEQFFGPGTRLTVL.

The chain recombines TRBV7-9 with TRBJ2-2; TRBD2 agrees at 8 bases. J gave up 2 bases and V 5 bases, and 4 bases lay outside the gene matches. From germline, CDR1 is SEHNR and CDR2 FQNEAQ (reference sequence). The length of the CDR3 is 15 residues. This CDR3 reads CASSLSGTNTGELFF. The CDR3 nucleotides are TGTGCCAGCAGCCTTAGCGGGACTAACACCGGGGAGCTGTTTTTT.

This clone was found a few times. The chain uses TRBV6-6 and TRBJ2-7; D remains unclear. Trimming stripped 7 bases from V and 7 bases from J, with 14 bases between. Germline V gene sequence: CDR1 MNHNY, CDR2 SVGAGI (reference sequence). There are 12 residues in the CDR3. CDR3 region: CASTRLAQEQYF. CDR3 coding DNA: TGTGCCAGCACTCGCCTGGCTCAAGAGCAGTACTTC.

The chain joins TRBV4-1 to TRBJ2-7; TRBD2 aligns across 8 bases. CDR3 size: 17 residues. Per the germline V gene, CDR1 is MGHRA and CDR2 is YSYEKL. Trimming removed 2 bases from V and 6 bases from J; junction bases left unmatched: 15. The CDR3 region is CASSQLQSGLVRFEQYF. In nucleotides, the CDR3 is TGCGCCAGCAGCCAATTACAGTCGGGACTAGTGCGTTTCGAGCAGTACTTC.

This chain connects TRBV7-2 to TRBJ2-5, with D unclear. The J call may be faulty, since TRBJ2-7 better matches the DNA end. This CDR3 is 11 amino acids long. Germline values: CDR1 SGHTA, CDR2 FQGNSA. CDR3 amino acids: CASSPSSEQYF. In DNA form, the CDR3 reads TGTGCCAGCAGCCCTAGTTCCGAGCAGTACTTC.

V and J are TRBV5-1 and TRBJ2-5, with D perhaps matching TRBD2 (6 bases). This CDR3 has 14 amino acids. Trimming cost V 4 bases and J 3 bases, with 13 bases left between them. CDR1 and CDR2 (germline): SGHRS, YFSETQ. The CDR3 reads CASSPWDSEETQYF. The CDR3 coding sequence is TGCGCCAGCAGCCCCTGGGACTCGGAAGAGACCCAGTACTTC. The complete variable domain, with remaining parts taken from reference TRBV5-1 and TRBJ2-5, reads KAGVTQTPRYLIKTRGQQVTLSCSPISGHRSVSWYQQTPGQGLQFLFEYFSETQRNKGNFPGRFSGRQFSNSRSEMNVSTLELGDSALYLCASSPWDSEETQYFGPGTRLLVL.

The V gene is TRBV10-1, the J gene TRBJ2-2; TRBD1 matches 10 bases. The V and J ends lost 6 bases and 5 bases, in that order; junction bases with no gene match: 3. CDR1 is WNHNN, CDR2 SYGVQD, per germline (reference sequence). This CDR3 has 14 residues. The DNA of the CDR3 is TGCGCCAGCAGAAGGGACAGGGGAACCGGGGAGCTGTTTTTT. Translated, it gives CASRRDRGTGELFF.

Points on this clone: Different DNA sequences within this sample yield the same CDR3. The chain uses TRBV7-9 and TRBJ2-1, with D possibly being TRBD2 (5 bases). The CDR3 extends over 12 amino acids. The germline CDR1 and CDR2 sequences are SEHNR and FQNEAQ (reference sequence). Trimming left V 3 bases short and J 8 bases short, with 8 bases between. The CDR3 DNA sequence: TGTGCCAGCAGCTTCAGCGGCGATGAGCAGTTCTTC. Encoded protein: CASSFSGDEQFF.

The chain combines TRBV13 with TRBJ1-2, with D maybe TRBD1 (6 bases). From germline, CDR1 is PRHDT and CDR2 FYEKMQ (reference sequence). CDR3 size: 16 residues. With 1 base removed from V and 4 bases from J, the gap between germline ends came to 16 bases. CDR3 protein: CASSLDPQGFVYGYTF. The CDR3 bases are TGTGCCAGCAGCTTAGATCCACAGGGCTTCGTCTATGGCTACACCTTC.

DNA for the CDR3: TGCGCCAGCAGCCAAGGGCGGTCCTTTGAGCAGTACTTC. Translating gives CASSQGRSFEQYF. The chain joins TRBV4-1 to TRBJ2-7; no firm D call. Germline lookup yields CDR1 MGHRA and CDR2 YSYEKL. Trimming took 1 base from V and 7 from J, leaving 11 bases between them. The CDR3 has 13 residues.

The V call is TRBV6-1, the J call TRBJ2-7; weak D call: TRBD2 (5 bases). V gave up 1 base and J gave up 3 bases, with 10 bases separating them. CDR3 length equals 14 residues. CDR1 and CDR2 from the germline V gene are MNHNS and SASEGT. CDR3 sequence (DNA): TGTGCCAGCAGTGAAGGAGGGTCCAGCTACGAGCAGTACTTC. It codes for CASSEGGSSYEQYF.